The following is a T cell receptor beta chain sequence with its context. TCRdb keeps only in-frame clones here, not all; method: immunoSEQ multiplex PCR. The sample includes about 2.1 million clones, 85% to 95% of them seen just once. This sample was included in a study of shared clonotypes between healthy human individuals. The CDR3 covers 15 residues. Trimming left V 4 bases short and J 3 bases short, with 18 bases between. Per the germline V gene, CDR1 is GTSNPN and CDR2 is SVGIG (reference sequence). Cells designated naive CD8 were CD45RO-negative and were positively selected for CCR7, with terminally differentiated effector memory CD45RA+ cells excluded.

This receptor was taken from a man between 18 and 29 years old in good health. Some clones in this sample may be carry-over from other donors' samples. Sequencing was done on a sample of naive CD8+ T cells from PBMCs. J is TRBJ1-2 and V is TRBV30; D perhaps matches TRBD1 (6 bases). This chain's CDR3 is CAWKPKRGADYGYTF. CDR3 nucleotides: TGTGCCTGGAAACCTAAGAGGGGGGCTGACTATGGCTACACCTTC. Full variable domain (remainder filled in from reference TRBV30 and TRBJ1-2): SQTIHQWPATLVQPVGSPLSLECTVEGTSNPNLYWYRQAAGRGLQLLFYSVGIGQISSEVPQNLSASRPQDRQFILSSKKLLLSDSGFYLCAWKPKRGADYGYTFGSGTRLTVV.